This T cell receptor beta chain was recorded in a study of cytomegalovirus exposure and HLA in healthy donors. Study-level information: Tens of millions of unique TCRs from HLA-typed donors were held in an early release of data.

This clone occurred once. Primers included in the PCR were 60 Vbeta and 13 Jbeta primers. The protocol was immunoSEQ multiplex PCR, while the TCRdb copy is restricted to in-frame clones and leaves out a portion. The table includes roughly 220,000 clones, approximately 85% detected once. Germline-derived CDR1 and CDR2 are MGHRA and YSYEKL. V lost 2 bases and J lost 1; bases outside the gene matches: 6. The CDR3 sequence is 16 residues long. The chain carries TRBV4-1 and TRBJ2-3; 7 bases map to TRBD2. The source material was PBMCs. This TCR was recovered from a woman aged 40 to 55 in good health and CMV-seronegative. The CDR3: CASSQQGLYGTDTQYF. CDR3 nucleotide sequence: TGCGCCAGCAGCCAACAGGGACTATACGGCACAGATACGCAGTATTTT.